The rows below give T cell receptor beta chains drawn from one sample of a study of breast tumors, draining lymph nodes, adjacent tissues. TCRdb ran MiXCR on the multiplex PCR reads and lists one entry per CDR3 protein. The table shows approximately 89,000 distinct CDR3 sequences, with around 30% occurring only once. Material for sequencing was axillary lymph node tissue. Receptors originate from a female donor with breast cancer. Some clones in this sample may be carry-over from other donors' samples. Both conserved end residues are part of each CDR3. D genes are given only for firm matches. Clone size is stated in some rows and not others, as once, few, many or a class when expanded.

CDR3aa: CASSISGEQYF; CDR3nt: TGTGCCAGCAGCATTAGCGGGGAGCAGTACTTC; j_gene: TRBJ2-7; d_gene: TRBD2; v_gene: TRBV7-6; abundance: many
CDR3aa: CASSPRPGDTQYF; CDR3nt: TGTGCCAGCTCACCAAGGCCCGGAGATACGCAGTATTTT; j_gene: TRBJ2-3; d_gene: -; v_gene: TRBV18; abundance: many
CDR3aa: CASSLSGLAEGPNTGELFF; CDR3nt: TGTGCCAGCAGTTTATCGGGACTAGCGGAAGGACCCAACACCGGGGAGCTGTTTTTT; j_gene: TRBJ2-2; d_gene: TRBD2; v_gene: TRBV27; abundance: -
CDR3aa: CASNRDRIGDTQYF; CDR3nt: TGTGCCAGCAACCGGGACAGGATAGGAGATACGCAGTATTTT; j_gene: TRBJ2-3; d_gene: TRBD1; v_gene: TRBV2; abundance: many
CDR3aa: CSALTSGGTRAQYF; CDR3nt: TGCAGTGCTTTGACTAGCGGGGGGACCAGGGCCCAGTACTTC; j_gene: TRBJ2-5; d_gene: TRBD2; v_gene: TRBV20-1; abundance: -
CDR3aa: CASSASMFQETQYF; CDR3nt: TGTGCCAGCAGCGCTTCTATGTTTCAAGAGACCCAGTACTTC; j_gene: TRBJ2-5; d_gene: -; v_gene: TRBV9; abundance: many
CDR3aa: CASSQSAGVTDTQYF; CDR3nt: TGTGCCAGCAGCCAATCAGCGGGGGTCACAGATACGCAGTATTTT; j_gene: TRBJ2-3; d_gene: TRBD2; v_gene: TRBV3-1; abundance: many
CDR3aa: CASSRQGVGEQFF; CDR3nt: TGTGCCAGTAGTAGGCAGGGAGTGGGTGAGCAGTTCTTC; j_gene: TRBJ2-1; d_gene: -; v_gene: TRBV19; abundance: many
CDR3aa: CASSIGTGTGDEQFF; CDR3nt: TGTGCCAGCAGTATAGGAACCGGGACAGGGGATGAGCAGTTCTTC; j_gene: TRBJ2-1; d_gene: TRBD1; v_gene: TRBV7-9; abundance: many
CDR3aa: CASSLGTSGLYEQHF; CDR3nt: TGTGCCAGCAGCCTAGGGACTAGCGGACTCTACGAGCAGCACTTC; j_gene: TRBJ2-7; d_gene: TRBD2; v_gene: TRBV7-3; abundance: -
CDR3aa: CATSRDLGTAAPHEQFF; CDR3nt: TGTGCCACCAGCAGGGACCTGGGGACCGCGGCACCCCATGAGCAGTTCTTC; j_gene: TRBJ2-1; d_gene: -; v_gene: TRBV15; abundance: many
CDR3aa: CAFRLPYGYTF; CDR3nt: TGTGCCTTCCGGCTACCCTATGGCTACACCTTC; j_gene: TRBJ1-2; d_gene: -; v_gene: TRBV30; abundance: -
CDR3aa: CATSSGGYGYTF; CDR3nt: TGTGCCACCAGCTCAGGGGGCTACGGCTACACCTTC; j_gene: TRBJ1-2; d_gene: TRBD1; v_gene: TRBV10-3; abundance: -
CDR3aa: CAWSFPGGAPGNTIYF; CDR3nt: TGTGCCTGGAGTTTCCCCGGGGGGGCGCCTGGAAACACCATATATTTT; j_gene: TRBJ1-3; d_gene: -; v_gene: TRBV30; abundance: many
CDR3aa: CASSPGTSNYEQYF; CDR3nt: TGTGCCAGCAGTCCCGGGACTAGCAACTACGAGCAGTACTTC; j_gene: TRBJ2-7; d_gene: TRBD2; v_gene: TRBV7-2; abundance: -
CDR3aa: CASSQGSGRVGNEQFF; CDR3nt: TGTGCCAGCAGCCAAGGGAGCGGGAGGGTAGGCAATGAGCAGTTCTTC; j_gene: TRBJ2-1; d_gene: TRBD2; v_gene: TRBV4-2; abundance: many
CDR3aa: CSASTLGGFHEQYF; CDR3nt: TGCAGTGCTAGTACCCTAGGGGGATTCCACGAGCAGTACTTC; j_gene: TRBJ2-7; d_gene: -; v_gene: TRBV20-1; abundance: many
CDR3aa: CSVTLVRGDSYEQYF; CDR3nt: TGCAGCGTGACTTTAGTTCGCGGGGACTCCTACGAGCAGTACTTC; j_gene: TRBJ2-7; d_gene: -; v_gene: TRBV29-1; abundance: many
CDR3aa: CATSSGRVVGDEQYF; CDR3nt: TGTGCCACGTCTAGCGGGAGGGTCGTCGGAGACGAGCAGTACTTC; j_gene: TRBJ2-7; d_gene: TRBD2; v_gene: TRBV24-1; abundance: many